This TCR beta chain was sequenced during a study of vaccination effects on CD4 cells after COVID-19. Findings and caveats of the study: Infection-derived and vaccine-derived clones contracted markedly late after vaccination.

Sequenced by immunoSEQ multiplex PCR; TCRdb stores in-frame clones only, minus some. The sample holds 50,000 to 60,000 clones, roughly 70% seen once. The V gene lost 2 bases and the J gene lost 8 bases, with 10 bases spanning the gap. The germline V gene encodes CDR1 ENHRY and CDR2 SYGVKD. The length of the CDR3 is 14 residues. Antigen-specific CD4+ T cells expanded by the ViraFEST assay with viral peptide pools were then sequenced. It was after roughly ten days of culture that CD4+ T cells were isolated. Nucleocapsid antibody tests were negative, and the vaccine recipients had no prior SARS-CoV-2 infection. Under 2.5 million PBMC were seeded per well and grown in the presence of 10 IU/ml IL-2 and around 11 ug/ml peptides. To note about this clone: Its antigen is undetermined.

This receptor was identified in a human donor who received a COVID-19 vaccine. Sequencing used CD4+ T cells from PBMCs cultured with SARS-CoV-2 spike peptides, obtained before COVID-19 vaccination. The rearrangement uses TRBV10-3 and TRBJ1-6; maybe TRBD1 (5 bases). CDR3 region: CAISEGANHSPLHF. Written as DNA, the CDR3 is TGTGCCATCAGTGAGGGGGCGAACCATTCACCCCTCCACTTT.